The following is a T cell receptor beta chain sequence with its context. This clonotype was recorded at least ten times. Its specific antigen is unknown. Base qualities are not recorded, but no much larger clone differs from it by a single base. Every patient had bone marrow sampled at the time of active disease. Isolation of bone marrow mononuclear cells was performed by Ficoll-Hypaque density gradient centrifugation. CD138-negative cells were obtained by negative selection after labeling with CD138 magnetic microbeads on a MACS separator, removing myeloma plasma cells. Purity of the isolated cells was checked by flow cytometry on an Attune NxT using CD138 antibodies. TRIzol reagent was used to extract total RNA, and a NanoDrop spectrophotometer was used to quantify the extracted RNA. For each patient, the CD138-negative bone marrow sample underwent paired RNA-seq and IR-seq. From the cysteine up to the phenylalanine, the CDR3 has a length of 14 residues. Here the CDR3 DNA is all that survives: 42 bases in frame from base 1. Trimming takes 6 bases from V and 1 base from J, and the germline ends sit 10 bases apart.

This specimen belongs to a study of read filtering for tumor transcriptome and immune sequencing (dated by TCRdb to about 2020). Regarding the research as a whole: Of the patients in the cohort, approximately 16 were male and 14 to 15 were female, and their mean age was roughly 68 years, with a range of about 45 to 85. By revised international staging, fewer than ten patients were R-ISS I, 16 were R-ISS II and about seven were R-ISS III. After DNase treatment, whole-transcriptome libraries were prepared using the TruSeq RNA Access Library Prep Kit. Per sample, about 4 to 11 million TCR-region mapped reads were obtained with IR-seq, compared with only about 85 to 1273 with RNA-seq. TCR repertoires obtained by targeted immune repertoire sequencing and by bulk whole-transcriptome sequencing performed on the same bone marrow samples were compared. One of the main goals was to work out a read-filtering strategy for immune repertoire data, in particular whether clonotypes backed by only a single read should be removed.

Overall study outcomes, separate from this receptor: Clonotypes were captured by IR-seq at much higher depth and more reliably than by RNA-seq, and smaller IR-seq throughput was sufficient for identification of most shared clonotypes. Rather than purified T cells, the sorted CD138-negative fraction was a mixed bone marrow immune population. The correlation between IR-seq and RNA-seq shared clonotype proportions rose when single-read clonotypes were removed. Single-read clonotypes made up about 82% of clonotypes but 3% to 4% of total reads in IR-seq, and 74.6% of clonotypes and approximately 45% of reads in RNA-seq.

The Immunoverse kit was used to build TCR libraries from roughly 440 ng RNA, with molecular barcoded adaptors covering alpha/delta and beta/gamma chains. The same RNA used for transcriptome sequencing was used for TCR library preparation. Sequencing of the TCR libraries was done on an Illumina HiSeq 4000 with 2 x 150 cycles. The study's processing was this. With MiXCR, TCR reads were aligned to human V, D, J and C references and assembled into CDR3 clonotypes, with quality filtering and error correction included. Clonotype counts and gene usage diversity were analyzed with the tcR package in R. Raw mapping reads were checked after the RNA-seq reads had been mapped by STAR aligner version 2.5.3a onto the human GRCh37 genome. To test the effect of sequencing depth on detected clonotypes, IR-seq fastq files were randomly downsampled using Seqtk 1.3. The public reads were quality trimmed at Q25 with fastp and then assembled into clones with MiXCR by TCRdb, keeping productive beta chains. Entries that share a CDR3 protein sequence are merged under the most common genes and DNA. TCRdb's processing, not the authors' own work, is the source of the V and J calls. Within this sample are approximately 38,000 distinct CDR3 sequences, with roughly 13% of them counted one time only. Around a quarter of the sample belongs to the ten largest clones.

The clonotype originates from a donor at least 40 years old with multiple myeloma. The specimen sequenced was a population of CD138-negative cells sorted from bone marrow. The cell subset or site label of this sample denotes: bone marrow mononuclear cells depleted of CD138+ plasma/myeloma cells by negative magnetic selection. The sequence is built from TRBV5-7 and TRBJ2-2; the D gene is not confidently resolved. TRBV5-7 qualifies as an ORF whose function is uncertain. DNA sequence: TGTGCCAGCACCCTAGGGAAGAACACCGGGGAGCTGTTTTTT. The resulting protein is CASTLGKNTGELFF.